A selection of T cell receptor beta chains follows, all from one sample in a study of human T cells and chemical hapten exposure. TCRdb reanalysed the 5' RACE reads using MiXCR and keeps one entry per CDR3 protein. Seen here are about 140,000 distinct CDR3 sequences, around 4.1% observed once, and the top ten hold over 1.1%. The receptors were gathered from a female donor in good health. The conserved cysteine and the conserved F or W are not part of the CDR3 here. A row's size may be missing; if present it is once, few, many or a size class.

CDR3 protein	clone size	V gene
ASSLRLASTDTQY	many	TRBV27
ASSPGAGGLTDTQY	many	TRBV5-1
ASRVGTGYGYT	many	TRBV2
ASRTDLNTGELF	.	TRBV5-1
ASSHSYEQY	many	TRBV14
ASSRGQINSPLH	many	TRBV27
ASSLYARYGYT	few	TRBV7-2
SVEGGVGELF	many	TRBV29-1
ASSQGGSSTDTQY	many	TRBV18
ASSVAGTGAYEQY	many	TRBV9
ASSPRVVYGGRETQY	many	TRBV7-8
ASSQGAGGRIGSYNEQF	.	TRBV14
ASRFTGPPDTQY	many	TRBV27
SVEGILAGNTIY	many	TRBV29-1
ASSYSMGGATRNTEAF	many	TRBV6-2/TRBV6-3
ASSLAGGQGDNEQF	many	TRBV7-3
ASSPASQGEQF	many	TRBV3-1
AISDQGGSYEQY	few	TRBV10-3
ASNPDRGNSPLH	.	TRBV6-1
ASRGQGENEQY	many	TRBV28
ASSEGRQGGYGYT	many	TRBV2
ASSSYLGRGNTIY	few	TRBV5-1
ASSSGLVYEQY	.	TRBV12-3/TRBV12-4
ASSPRRGAHETQY	few	TRBV19
SVSGRGGAMNTEAF	many	TRBV29-1
ASRETGKEQPQH	many	TRBV6-2/TRBV6-3
ASSQSSSYEQY	many	TRBV3-1